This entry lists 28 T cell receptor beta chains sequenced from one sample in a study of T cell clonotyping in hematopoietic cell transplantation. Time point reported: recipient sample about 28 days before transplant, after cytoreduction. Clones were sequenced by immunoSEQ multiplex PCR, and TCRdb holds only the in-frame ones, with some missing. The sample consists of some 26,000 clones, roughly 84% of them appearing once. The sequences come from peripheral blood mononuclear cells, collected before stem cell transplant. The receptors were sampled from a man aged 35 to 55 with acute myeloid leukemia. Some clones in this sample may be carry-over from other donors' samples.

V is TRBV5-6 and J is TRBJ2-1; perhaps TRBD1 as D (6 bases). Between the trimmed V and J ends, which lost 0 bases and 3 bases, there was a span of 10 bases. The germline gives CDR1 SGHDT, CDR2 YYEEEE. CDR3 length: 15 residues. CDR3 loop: CASSLAGVVYNEQFF. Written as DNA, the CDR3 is TGTGCCAGCAGCTTGGCAGGGGTCGTCTACAATGAGCAGTTCTTC. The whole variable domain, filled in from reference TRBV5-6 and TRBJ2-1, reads DAGVTQSPTHLIKTRGQQVTLRCSPKSGHDTVSWYQQALGQGPQFIFQYYEEEERQRGNFPDRFSGHQFPNYSSELNVNALLLGDSALYLCASSLAGVVYNEQFFGPGTRLTVL.

The CDR3 bases are TGTGCCTCGACAGTTTTCTATGGCTACACCTTC. Protein: CASTVFYGYTF. V is TRBV30 and J is TRBJ1-2; a weak D match, TRBD1 (5 bases). Trimming stripped 7 bases from V and 4 bases from J, with 10 bases between. Germline loops: CDR1 GTSNPN, CDR2 SVGIG (reference sequence). This CDR3 has 11 residues.

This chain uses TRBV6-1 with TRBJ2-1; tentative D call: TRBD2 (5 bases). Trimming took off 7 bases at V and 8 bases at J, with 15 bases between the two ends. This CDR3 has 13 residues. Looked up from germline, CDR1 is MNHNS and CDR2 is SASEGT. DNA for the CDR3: TGTGCCAGCACCGAGACCCGCGGGCATGAGCAGTTCTTC. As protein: CASTETRGHEQFF.

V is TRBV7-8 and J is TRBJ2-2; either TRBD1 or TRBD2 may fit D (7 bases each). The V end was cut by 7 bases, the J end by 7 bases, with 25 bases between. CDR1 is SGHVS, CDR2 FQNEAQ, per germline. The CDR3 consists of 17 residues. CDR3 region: CASTTRDSGRGGGELFF. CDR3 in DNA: TGTGCCAGCACTACCCGGGACAGTGGGAGGGGAGGCGGGGAGCTGTTTTTT.

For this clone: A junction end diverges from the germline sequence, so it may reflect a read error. The CDR3 reads CASGDSHSNQPQHF. The CDR3 DNA reads as TGTGCCAGCGGTGACAGCCATAGCAATCAGCCCCAGCATTTT. V is TRBV2 and J is TRBJ1-5; tentative D call: TRBD1 (5 bases). Germline V gene data show CDR1 as SNHLY and CDR2 as FYNNEI. CDR3 length equals 14 residues.

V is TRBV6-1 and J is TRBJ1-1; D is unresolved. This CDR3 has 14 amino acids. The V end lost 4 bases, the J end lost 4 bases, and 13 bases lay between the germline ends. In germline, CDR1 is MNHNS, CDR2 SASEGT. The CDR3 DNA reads TGTGCCAGCAGTGGAACAAGGAGACGCACTGAAGCTTTCTTT. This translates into CASSGTRRRTEAFF.

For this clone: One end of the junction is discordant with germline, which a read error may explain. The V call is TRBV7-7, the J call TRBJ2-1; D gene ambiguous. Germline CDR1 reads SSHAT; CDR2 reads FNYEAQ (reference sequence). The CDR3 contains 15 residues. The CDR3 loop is CASSSFGGPYNEQFF. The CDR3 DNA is TGTGCTAGCAGCTCCTTTGGTGGACCCTACAATGAGCAGTTCTTC.

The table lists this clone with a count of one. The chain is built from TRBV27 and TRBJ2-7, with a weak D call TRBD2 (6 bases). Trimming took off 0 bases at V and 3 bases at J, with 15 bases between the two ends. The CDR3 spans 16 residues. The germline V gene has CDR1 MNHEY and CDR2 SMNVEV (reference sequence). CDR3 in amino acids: CASSLSGLEGYYEQYF. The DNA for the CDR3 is TGTGCCAGCAGTTTATCGGGCCTGGAGGGGTACTACGAGCAGTACTTC.

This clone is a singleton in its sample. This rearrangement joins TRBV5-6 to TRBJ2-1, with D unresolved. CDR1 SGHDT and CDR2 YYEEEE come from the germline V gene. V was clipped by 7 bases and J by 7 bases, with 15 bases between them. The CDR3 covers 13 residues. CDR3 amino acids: CASLRGRNNEQFF. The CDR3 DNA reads TGTGCCAGCCTGAGAGGACGCAATAATGAGCAGTTCTTC.

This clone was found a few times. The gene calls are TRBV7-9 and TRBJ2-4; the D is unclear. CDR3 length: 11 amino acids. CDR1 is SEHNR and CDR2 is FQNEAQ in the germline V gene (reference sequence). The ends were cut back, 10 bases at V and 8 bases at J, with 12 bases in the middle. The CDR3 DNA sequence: TGTGCCATAGGACCCCCAGACATTCAGTACTTC. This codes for CAIGPPDIQYF.

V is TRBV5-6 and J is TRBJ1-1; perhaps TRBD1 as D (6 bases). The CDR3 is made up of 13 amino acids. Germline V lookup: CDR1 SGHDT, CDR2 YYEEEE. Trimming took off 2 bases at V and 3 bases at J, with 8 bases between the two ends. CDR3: CASSLQGDTEAFF. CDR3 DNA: TGTGCCAGCAGCTTACAGGGTGACACTGAAGCTTTCTTT.

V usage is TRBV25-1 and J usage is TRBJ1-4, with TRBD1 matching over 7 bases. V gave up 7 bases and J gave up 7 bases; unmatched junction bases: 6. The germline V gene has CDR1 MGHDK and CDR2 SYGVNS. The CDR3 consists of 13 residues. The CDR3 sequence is CASIRGPGEKLFF. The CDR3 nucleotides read TGTGCCAGCATTAGGGGGCCCGGTGAAAAACTGTTTTTT.

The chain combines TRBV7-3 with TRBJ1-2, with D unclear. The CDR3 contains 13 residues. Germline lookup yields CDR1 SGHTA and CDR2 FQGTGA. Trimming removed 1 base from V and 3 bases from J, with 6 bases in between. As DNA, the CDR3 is TGTGCCAGCAGCTTAAACAGCGACTATGGCTACACCTTC. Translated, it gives CASSLNSDYGYTF.

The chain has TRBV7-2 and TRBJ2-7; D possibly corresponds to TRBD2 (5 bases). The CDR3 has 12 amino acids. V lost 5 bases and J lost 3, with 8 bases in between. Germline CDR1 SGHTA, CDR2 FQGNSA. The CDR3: CASSPADYEQYF. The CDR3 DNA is TGTGCCAGCAGCCCAGCGGACTACGAGCAGTACTTC.

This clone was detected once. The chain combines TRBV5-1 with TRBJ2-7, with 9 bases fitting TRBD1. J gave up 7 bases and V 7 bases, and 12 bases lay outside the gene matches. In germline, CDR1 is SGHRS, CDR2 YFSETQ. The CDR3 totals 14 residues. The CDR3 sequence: CASRLLTGGREQYF. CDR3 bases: TGCGCCAGCCGCCTTCTTACAGGGGGCCGGGAGCAGTACTTC.

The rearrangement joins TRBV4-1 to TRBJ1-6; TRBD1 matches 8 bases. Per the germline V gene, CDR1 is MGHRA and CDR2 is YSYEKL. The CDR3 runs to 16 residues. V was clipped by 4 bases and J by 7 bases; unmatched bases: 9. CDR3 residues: CASSLKGTGVNSPLHF. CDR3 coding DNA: TGCGCCAGCAGCCTAAAGGGGACAGGCGTCAATTCACCCCTCCACTTT.

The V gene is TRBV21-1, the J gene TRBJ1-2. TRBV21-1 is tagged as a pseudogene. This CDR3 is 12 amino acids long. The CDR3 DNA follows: TGTGCCAGCAGCAAACCGGGGTATGGCTACACCTTC. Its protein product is CASSKPGYGYTF.

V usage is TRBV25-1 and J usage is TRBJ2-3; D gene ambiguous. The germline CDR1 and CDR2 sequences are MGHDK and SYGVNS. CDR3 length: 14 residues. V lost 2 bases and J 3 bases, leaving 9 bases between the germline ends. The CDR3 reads CASSERLVTDTQYF. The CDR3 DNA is TGTGCCAGCAGTGAAAGGCTAGTTACAGATACGCAGTATTTT.

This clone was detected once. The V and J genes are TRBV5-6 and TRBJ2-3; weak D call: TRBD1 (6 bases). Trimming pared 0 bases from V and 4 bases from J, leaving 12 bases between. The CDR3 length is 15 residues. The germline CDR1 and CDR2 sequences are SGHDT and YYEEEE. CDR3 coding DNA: TGTGCCAGCAGCTTGGCCCAGGGGAGTTCAGATACGCAGTATTTT. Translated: CASSLAQGSSDTQYF.

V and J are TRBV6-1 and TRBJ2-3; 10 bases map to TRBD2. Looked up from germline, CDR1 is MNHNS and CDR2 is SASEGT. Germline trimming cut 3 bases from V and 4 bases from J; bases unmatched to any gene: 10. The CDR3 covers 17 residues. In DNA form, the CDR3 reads TGTGCCAGCAGTGATTCGGTAGCGGGAGGTAGGGCAGATACGCAGTATTTT. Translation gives CASSDSVAGGRADTQYF.

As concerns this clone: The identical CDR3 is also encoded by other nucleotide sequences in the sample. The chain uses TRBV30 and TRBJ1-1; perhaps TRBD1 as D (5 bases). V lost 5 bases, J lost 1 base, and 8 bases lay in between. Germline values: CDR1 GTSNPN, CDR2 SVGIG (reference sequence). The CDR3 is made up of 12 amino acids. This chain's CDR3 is CAWGAGNTEAFF. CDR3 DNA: TGTGCCTGGGGGGCCGGGAACACTGAAGCTTTCTTT.

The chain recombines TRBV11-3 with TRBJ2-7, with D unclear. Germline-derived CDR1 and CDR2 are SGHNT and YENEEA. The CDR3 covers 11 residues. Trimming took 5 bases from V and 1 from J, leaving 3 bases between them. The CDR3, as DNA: TGTGCCAGCAGCACGTCCTACGAGCAGTACTTC. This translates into CASSTSYEQYF.

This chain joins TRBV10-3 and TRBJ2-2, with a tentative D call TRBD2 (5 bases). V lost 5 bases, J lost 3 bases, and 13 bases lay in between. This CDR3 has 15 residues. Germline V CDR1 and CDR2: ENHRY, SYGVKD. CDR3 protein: CAISREIRDTGELFF. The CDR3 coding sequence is TGTGCCATCAGTAGGGAGATACGAGACACCGGGGAGCTGTTTTTT.

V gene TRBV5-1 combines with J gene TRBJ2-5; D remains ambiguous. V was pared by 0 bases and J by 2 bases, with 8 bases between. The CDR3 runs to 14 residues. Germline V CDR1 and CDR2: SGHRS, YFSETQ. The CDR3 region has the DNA TGCGCCAGCAGCTTGGGGGTGATTCAAGAGACCCAGTACTTC. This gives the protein CASSLGVIQETQYF. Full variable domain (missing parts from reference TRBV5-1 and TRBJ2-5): KAGVTQTPRYLIKTRGQQVTLSCSPISGHRSVSWYQQTPGQGLQFLFEYFSETQRNKGNFPGRFSGRQFSNSRSEMNVSTLELGDSALYLCASSLGVIQETQYFGPGTRLLVL.

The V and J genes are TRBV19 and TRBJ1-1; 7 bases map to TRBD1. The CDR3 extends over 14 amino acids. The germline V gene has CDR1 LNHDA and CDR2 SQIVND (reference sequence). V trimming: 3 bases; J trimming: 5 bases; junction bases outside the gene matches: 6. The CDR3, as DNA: TGTGCCAGTAGTATTATAGGGGGCAGGACTGAAGCTTTCTTT. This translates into CASSIIGGRTEAFF.

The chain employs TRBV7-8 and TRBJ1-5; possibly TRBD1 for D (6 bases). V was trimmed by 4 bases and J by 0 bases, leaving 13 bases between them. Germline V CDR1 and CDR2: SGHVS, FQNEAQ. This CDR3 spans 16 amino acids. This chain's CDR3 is CASSSVGALSNQPQHF. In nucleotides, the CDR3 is TGTGCCAGCAGCTCCGTGGGGGCGCTTAGCAATCAGCCCCAGCATTTT.

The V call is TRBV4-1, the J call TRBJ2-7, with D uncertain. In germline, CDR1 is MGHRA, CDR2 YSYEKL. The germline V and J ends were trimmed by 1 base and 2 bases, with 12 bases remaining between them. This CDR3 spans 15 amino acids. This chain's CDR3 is CASSQAELSPYEQYF. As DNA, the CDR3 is TGCGCCAGCAGCCAAGCGGAATTGAGCCCCTACGAGCAGTACTTC.

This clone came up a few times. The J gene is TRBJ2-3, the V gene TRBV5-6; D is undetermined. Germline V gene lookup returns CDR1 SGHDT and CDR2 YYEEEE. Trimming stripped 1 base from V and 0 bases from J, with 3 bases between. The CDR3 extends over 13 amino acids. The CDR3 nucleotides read TGTGCCAGCAGCTTGAGCAGCACAGATACGCAGTATTTT. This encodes CASSLSSTDTQYF. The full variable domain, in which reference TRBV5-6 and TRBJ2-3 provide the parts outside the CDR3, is DAGVTQSPTHLIKTRGQQVTLRCSPKSGHDTVSWYQQALGQGPQFIFQYYEEEERQRGNFPDRFSGHQFPNYSSELNVNALLLGDSALYLCASSLSSTDTQYFGPGTRLTVL.